The TCR beta chain described here comes from a study of OX40 agonist ivuxolimab in advanced cancers. Across the study: Ivuxolimab, an antibody that agonizes OX40 (CD134), was administered to the patients.

This CDR3 spans 15 amino acids. V shed 5 bases and J shed 4 bases, with 17 bases lying between them. CDR1 and CDR2 from the germline V gene are SGHVS and FNYEAQ. Repertoires were generated with immunoSEQ multiplex PCR, while TCRdb's copy carries only in-frame clones and drops some. The top ten clones hold about 3.7% of a sample with 45,000 to 65,000 clones, about nine tenths of them seen once. This sample comprised CD4+ or CD8+ T cells sorted from blood, obtained in a trial of the OX40 agonist ivuxolimab. The receptor was isolated from an adult with an advanced solid tumor such as melanoma, head and neck, liver or kidney cancer. This sequence joins TRBV7-6 and TRBJ1-2; D is unresolved. The CDR3 sequence: CASSPAPGDGYGYTF. In nucleotides, the CDR3 is TGTGCCAGCAGCCCAGCCCCCGGGGATGGCTATGGCTACACCTTC.